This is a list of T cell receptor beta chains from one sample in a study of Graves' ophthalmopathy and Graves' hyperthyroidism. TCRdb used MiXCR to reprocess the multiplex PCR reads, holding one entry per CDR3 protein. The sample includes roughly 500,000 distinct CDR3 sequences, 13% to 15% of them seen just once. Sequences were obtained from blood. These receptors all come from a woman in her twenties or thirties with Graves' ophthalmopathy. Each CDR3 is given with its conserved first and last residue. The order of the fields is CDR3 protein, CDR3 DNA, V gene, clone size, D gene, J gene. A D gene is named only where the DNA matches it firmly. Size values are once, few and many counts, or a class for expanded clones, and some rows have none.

CASSPPPGYEQYF | TGTGCCAGCAGTCCCCCTCCCGGCTACGAGCAGTACTTC | TRBV28 | many | - | TRBJ2-7
CASSPRTSGSGTGELFF | TGTGCCAGTAGTCCCCGGACTAGCGGGAGTGGCACCGGGGAGCTGTTTTTT | TRBV19 | many | TRBD2 | TRBJ2-2
CASRLQGSWETQYF | TGTGCCAGCAGACTACAGGGGAGCTGGGAGACCCAGTACTTC | TRBV2 | many | TRBD1 | TRBJ2-5
CASGLGGQGYQETQYF | TGTGCTAGTGGTTTGGGGGGACAGGGATACCAAGAGACCCAGTACTTC | TRBV12-5 | many | TRBD1 | TRBJ2-5
CASGLVSGRGGRTNTEAFF | TGTGCTAGTGGTTTGGTAAGTGGCAGGGGAGGACGGACGAACACTGAAGCTTTCTTT | TRBV12-5 | many | - | TRBJ1-1
CAAALRDNYGYTF | TGTGCCGCAGCACTGAGAGATAACTATGGCTACACCTTC | TRBV6-2/TRBV6-3 | - | - | TRBJ1-2
CASSHRQGHGYTF | TGTGCCAGCAGCCATCGACAGGGACATGGCTACACCTTC | TRBV3-1 | many | TRBD1 | TRBJ1-2
CASSPRELTGEPQHF | TGTGCCAGCAGTCCGAGAGAACTAACAGGGGAGCCCCAGCATTTT | TRBV12-3/TRBV12-4 | many | TRBD1 | TRBJ1-5
CASRSAPGQMNTEAFF | TGCGCCAGCAGATCTGCGCCGGGACAAATGAACACTGAAGCTTTCTTT | TRBV5-1 | few | - | TRBJ1-1
CASSPDLLAGETQYF | TGTGCCAGCAGTCCGGATTTACTAGCCGGGGAGACCCAGTACTTC | TRBV28 | many | - | TRBJ2-5
CASSPTSGSPGETQYF | TGTGCCAGCTCGCCGACTAGCGGCTCCCCGGGGGAGACCCAGTACTTC | TRBV3-1 | many | TRBD2 | TRBJ2-5
CATLENTGELFF | TGTGCCACATTAGAAAACACCGGGGAGCTGTTTTTT | TRBV2 | few | - | TRBJ2-2
CSVGPPEGEAFF | TGCAGTGTCGGGCCCCCCGAAGGTGAAGCTTTCTTT | TRBV20-1 | many | - | TRBJ1-1
CSVVPGGGGGYTF | TGCAGCGTTGTCCCTGGGGGCGGAGGTGGCTACACCTTC | TRBV29-1 | many | - | TRBJ1-2
CASSHSGDIHGYTF | TGTGCCAGCAGTCACTCTGGGGACATCCATGGCTACACCTTC | TRBV7-9 | many | - | TRBJ1-2
CSARGPAEAFF | TGCAGTGCTAGGGGCCCAGCTGAAGCTTTCTTT | TRBV20-1 | - | - | TRBJ1-1
CASREFDPDDTAQPQHF | TGTGCCAGCCGGGAGTTTGACCCGGACGACACGGCTCAGCCCCAGCATTTT | TRBV6-1 | few | - | TRBJ1-5
CASSRGSTTASNQPQHF | TGTGCCAGCAGCCGCGGGAGCACAACGGCTAGCAATCAGCCCCAGCATTTT | TRBV4-2 | - | - | TRBJ1-5
CASSHLYGYTF | TGTGCCAGCAGCCACCTATATGGCTACACCTTC | TRBV7-2 | many | - | TRBJ1-2
CASSLQGALEETQYF | TGTGCCAGCAGCTTGCAGGGAGCCCTGGAAGAGACCCAGTACTTC | TRBV11-2 | few | - | TRBJ2-5
CASSEIVYGSQGYTF | TGTGCCAGCAGTGAAATAGTTTATGGCAGTCAGGGCTACACCTTC | TRBV2 | - | - | TRBJ1-2
CASPQDSYYNSPLHF | TGTGCCAGCCCGCAGGATTCCTATTATAATTCACCCCTCCACTTT | TRBV12-3/TRBV12-4 | - | - | TRBJ1-6
CGTTNSYEQYF | TGTGGAACGACGAACTCCTACGAGCAGTACTTC | TRBV6-5 | many | - | TRBJ2-7
CASSADSFAPLEQYF | TGTGCCAGTAGTGCTGACAGCTTCGCCCCTCTCGAGCAGTACTTC | TRBV19 | many | - | TRBJ2-7
CASVNPGSTRETQYF | TGTGCCAGCGTAAACCCGGGGTCTACAAGAGAGACCCAGTACTTC | TRBV28 | - | - | TRBJ2-5
CASSEPGRGTPLHF | TGTGCCAGCAGTGAACCAGGGAGAGGGACACCCCTCCACTTT | TRBV6-1 | many | - | TRBJ1-6
CASYRGRVTGELFF | TGTGCCTCCTACAGGGGGCGGGTCACCGGGGAGCTGTTTTTT | TRBV30 | many | TRBD1 | TRBJ2-2
CASSYSIRGIDYGYTF | TGTGCCAGCAGTTACTCGATTAGGGGGATCGACTATGGCTACACCTTC | TRBV6-5 | many | - | TRBJ1-2
CASSQGDSGNTIYF | TGTGCCAGCAGCCAGGGCGACTCTGGAAACACCATATATTTT | TRBV11-2 | few | - | TRBJ1-3
CASSQRDSGDTIYF | TGTGCCAGCAGTCAACGGGACAGTGGGGACACCATATATTTT | TRBV28 | many | TRBD1 | TRBJ1-3
CASSPRTVPYEQYF | TGTGCCAGCAGCCCTCGGACCGTTCCCTACGAGCAGTACTTC | TRBV7-9 | few | - | TRBJ2-7
CASSSNALAQHF | TGTGCCAGTAGTAGTAACGCCCTAGCCCAGCATTTT | TRBV19 | many | - | TRBJ1-5
CASSSRDRVIYGYTF | TGTGCCAGCAGTTCCCGGGACAGGGTCATCTATGGCTACACCTTC | TRBV28 | - | TRBD1 | TRBJ1-2
CASSSRDRGDYGYTF | TGTGCCAGCAGTTCCCGGGACAGGGGAGACTATGGCTACACCTTC | TRBV12-3/TRBV12-4 | many | TRBD1 | TRBJ1-2
CASSLGPNQPQHF | TGTGCCAGCAGTTTAGGGCCCAATCAGCCCCAGCATTTT | TRBV12-3/TRBV12-4 | many | - | TRBJ1-5
CASSSTTYEQYF | TGTGCCAGCAGCAGTACTACCTACGAGCAGTACTTC | TRBV7-8 | many | - | TRBJ2-7
CASSLMADQPQHF | TGTGCCAGCAGCTTAATGGCGGATCAGCCCCAGCATTTT | TRBV7-2 | many | - | TRBJ1-5
CASSAGTGVRQPQHF | TGTGCCAGCAGCGCCGGGACAGGGGTGAGACAGCCCCAGCATTTT | TRBV9 | many | TRBD1 | TRBJ1-5
CASSDPDGQETQYF | TGTGCCAGCTCTGACCCGGACGGACAAGAGACCCAGTACTTC | TRBV28 | - | - | TRBJ2-5
CASSPSRQGANTIYF | TGTGCCAGCAGCCCCTCCCGGCAGGGAGCAAACACCATATATTTT | TRBV7-8 | many | - | TRBJ1-3
CASSFVTDRGSEQYF | TGTGCCAGCAGCTTCGTAACAGACAGGGGGAGCGAGCAGTACTTC | TRBV13 | many | TRBD1 | TRBJ2-7
CASGERTSGRAYDTQYF | TGTGCCAGCGGTGAAAGGACTAGCGGGAGGGCCTACGATACGCAGTATTTT | TRBV27 | - | TRBD2 | TRBJ2-3
CASSMFEGETQYF | TGTGCCAGTAGTATGTTCGAGGGAGAGACCCAGTACTTC | TRBV19 | many | - | TRBJ2-5
CASSLGVGSYEQYF | TGTGCCAGCAGCTTAGGAGTGGGTTCCTACGAGCAGTACTTC | TRBV7-2 | many | - | TRBJ2-7
CASSPKGRRVNSPLHF | TGTGCCAGCAGTCCGAAGGGTCGGAGAGTGAATTCACCCCTCCACTTT | TRBV12-3/TRBV12-4 | many | - | TRBJ1-6
CASSAGTVNEAFF | TGCGCCAGCAGCGCCGGGACAGTCAATGAAGCTTTCTTT | TRBV5-1 | - | TRBD1 | TRBJ1-1